These 22 T cell receptor beta chains originate from one sample sequenced in a study of blood T cell repertoires in COVID-19 (dated by TCRdb to 2020 to 2021). The protocol used for the library was the immunoSEQ multiplex PCR assay. TCRdb mirrors the immuneACCESS table, restricted to in-frame sequences. Some clones are absent from its copies; in checked studies, under half trace to an unresolved V gene, and the reason for the others is unknown. The sample has about 84,000 clones on record, about 83% of them singletons. The top ten clones comprise roughly 29% of the sample. Sequencing was performed on peripheral blood. Every receptor here comes from a woman older than 75 with acute or convalescent COVID-19.

The gene calls are TRBV29-1 and TRBJ2-1; perhaps TRBD1 as D (6 bases). The V gene lost 7 bases and the J gene lost 9 bases, with 22 bases spanning the gap. This CDR3 has 14 residues. The germline CDR1 and CDR2 sequences are SQVTM and ANQGSEA. The CDR3 region has the DNA TGCAGCGCTTCCCCAGGGGTGGGTACAACTGAGCAGTTCTTC. Its translation is CSASPGVGTTEQFF.

The rearrangement uses TRBV12-3 or TRBV12-4 and TRBJ1-2; 7 positions agree with TRBD1. V shed 4 bases, J shed 8 bases, and the junction held 7 bases outside the gene matches. CDR3 length: 13 amino acids. The CDR3 sequence is CASSSNRGMGYTF. The CDR3 DNA is TGTGCCAGCAGTTCGAACAGGGGAATGGGCTACACCTTC.

The chain employs TRBV6-5 and TRBJ2-2; 9 positions agree with TRBD1. J gave up 3 bases and V 6 bases, and 5 bases lay outside the gene matches. The CDR3 is 15 amino acids. The germline V gene encodes CDR1 MNHEY and CDR2 SVGAGI. The DNA of the CDR3 is TGTGCCAGCAGCGGGACAGGGAGTTACACCGGGGAGCTGTTTTTT. Residues: CASSGTGSYTGELFF.

The chain carries TRBV10-1 and TRBJ2-5; 11 nucleotides match TRBD2. The germline V gene has CDR1 WNHNN and CDR2 SYGVQD (reference sequence). The CDR3 contains 18 residues. The junction had 14 bases not matched to a gene; V was cut back by 8 bases and J by 0 bases. In DNA, the CDR3 is TGCGCCAGCTTAAACGGGACTAGCGGTAGTGGGTACCAAGAGACCCAGTACTTC. Translation: CASLNGTSGSGYQETQYF.

Concerning this clone itself: Other DNA sequences of this sample code for an identical CDR3. The rearrangement links TRBV7-3 to TRBJ2-5; D possibly corresponds to TRBD2 (5 bases). Trimming removed 5 bases from V and 5 bases from J, with 15 bases in between. This CDR3 region has 14 residues. In germline, CDR1 is SGHTA, CDR2 FQGTGA. The DNA for the CDR3 is TGTGCCAGCAGCCTAAGGACGGGGAGCGAGACCCAGTACTTC. It translates to CASSLRTGSETQYF.

The gene calls are TRBV7-2 and TRBJ2-7, with D unclear. In germline, CDR1 is SGHTA, CDR2 FQGNSA. This CDR3 is built from 14 residues. V was cut by 5 bases and J by 1 base, with 12 bases left in between. The CDR3 spells CASSLTMTSYEQYF. The CDR3 bases are TGTGCCAGCAGCCTCACGATGACTTCCTACGAGCAGTACTTC.

The chain joins TRBV7-6 to TRBJ2-3; TRBD2 aligns across 15 bases. The V gene's germline CDR1 is SGHVS and CDR2 FNYEAQ. CDR3 size: 16 residues. V was pared by 1 base and J by 5 bases, with 1 base of the junction left unmatched. The CDR3 loop reads CASSLGTSGRGDTQYF. DNA of the CDR3: TGTGCCAGCAGCTTAGGGACTAGCGGGAGGGGAGATACGCAGTATTTT. The complete variable domain, with remaining parts taken from reference TRBV7-6 and TRBJ2-3, reads GAGVSQSPRYKVTKRGQDVALRCDPISGHVSLYWYRQALGQGPEFLTYFNYEAQQDKSGLPNDRFSAERPEGSISTLTIQRTEQRDSAMYRCASSLGTSGRGDTQYFGPGTRLTVL.

The chain is built from TRBV5-1 and TRBJ1-2; 7 bases fit TRBD1. Germline assignment: CDR1 SGHRS and CDR2 YFSETQ. V lost 2 bases and J lost 7; bases outside the gene matches: 8. This CDR3 region has 14 residues. CDR3 DNA: TGCGCCAGCAGCTTAGACCCCCAGGGGGGTGGCTACACCTTC. This sequence encodes CASSLDPQGGGYTF.

The chain uses TRBV13 and TRBJ2-3; D may be TRBD2 (5 bases). Trimming cost V 5 bases and J 2 bases, with 17 bases left between them. The CDR3 has 16 amino acids. CDR1 and CDR2 from the germline V gene are PRHDT and FYEKMQ (reference sequence). The chain's CDR3 is CASSRPQDSDTDTQYF. CDR3 nucleotides: TGTGCCAGCAGCCGCCCCCAGGACTCCGACACAGATACGCAGTATTTT.

The chain carries TRBV9 and TRBJ1-2; tentatively, D is TRBD1 (6 bases). Per the germline V gene, CDR1 is SGDLS and CDR2 is YYNGEE. The CDR3 totals 18 residues. V gave up 0 bases and J gave up 0 bases, with 18 bases separating them. The CDR3 nucleotides read TGTGCCAGCAGCGTAGATCCCTCAGGGGTCGGATCTAACTATGGCTACACCTTC. As protein: CASSVDPSGVGSNYGYTF. Full variable domain (outside the CDR3, taken from reference TRBV9 and TRBJ1-2): DSGVTQTPKHLITATGQRVTLRCSPRSGDLSVYWYQQSLDQGLQFLIQYYNGEERAKGNILERFSAQQFPDLHSELNLSSLELGDSALYFCASSVDPSGVGSNYGYTFGSGTRLTVV.

This clone occurred once. The CDR3 DNA reads TGTGCCACCAGTGACCCACAGGGGAGCGGTCAGCCCCAGCATTTT. Translation: CATSDPQGSGQPQHF. This rearrangement joins TRBV24-1 to TRBJ1-5; 7 positions match TRBD1. CDR3 length: 15 residues. CDR1 KGHDR and CDR2 SFDVKD come from the germline V gene. J lost 6 bases, V lost 4 bases, and 8 bases had no gene match.

V and J are TRBV5-1 and TRBJ2-3; D not certain. This CDR3 contains 14 residues. V was clipped by 2 bases and J by 3 bases, with 10 bases between them. Germline values: CDR1 SGHRS, CDR2 YFSETQ. Here the CDR3 DNA reads TGCGCCAGCAGCTTAGTCGGAGTAACAGATACGCAGTATTTT. Its protein product is CASSLVGVTDTQYF.

The chain couples TRBV10-3 to TRBJ2-5; possibly TRBD2 for D (6 bases). This CDR3 spans 14 amino acids. The germline gives CDR1 ENHRY, CDR2 SYGVKD. Between the trimmed V and J ends, which lost 6 bases and 2 bases, there was a span of 13 bases. The CDR3 nucleotides are TGTGCCATCAGCACCGGGACTCTACAAGAGACCCAGTACTTC. Its protein is CAISTGTLQETQYF.

The rearrangement joins TRBV10-2 to TRBJ2-3; 9 positions agree with TRBD2. This CDR3 region has 15 residues. The germline CDR1 and CDR2 sequences are WSHSY and SAAADI. Germline trimming cut 2 bases from V and 8 bases from J; bases unmatched to any gene: 8. The CDR3 loop is CASSEQAGGPGTQYF. The CDR3 DNA reads as TGCGCCAGCAGTGAGCAAGCGGGAGGCCCTGGTACGCAGTATTTT.

The J gene is TRBJ2-1, the V gene TRBV30; TRBD2 agrees at 9 bases. V trimming: 8 bases; J trimming: 9 bases; junction bases outside the gene matches: 17. Per the germline V gene, CDR1 is GTSNPN and CDR2 is SVGIG (reference sequence). This CDR3 is 15 amino acids long. The CDR3 region has the DNA TGTGCCCAGGGGCGCGGGAGGGCCAAATCTCGTGAGCAGTTCTTC. Its protein is CAQGRGRAKSREQFF.

The J gene is TRBJ2-7, the V gene TRBV10-3, with 8 bases matching TRBD2. From germline, CDR1 is ENHRY and CDR2 SYGVKD. The CDR3 is 15 residues long. The trim removed 0 bases at V and 3 bases at J, leaving 4 bases unmatched. The CDR3 region has the DNA TGTGCCATCAGTGAGTCGACTAGCGCCCACTACGAGCAGTACTTC. Encoded protein: CAISESTSAHYEQYF.

J is TRBJ2-7 and V is TRBV5-1; weak D call: TRBD1 (5 bases). The V end was cut by 4 bases, the J end by 3 bases, with 14 bases between. The germline gives CDR1 SGHRS, CDR2 YFSETQ. The CDR3 extends over 14 amino acids. The CDR3 is CASSKAVGDYEQYF. DNA for the CDR3: TGCGCCAGCAGCAAGGCTGTAGGGGACTACGAGCAGTACTTC.

The chain uses TRBV18 and TRBJ2-3, with 8 positions matching TRBD2. V shed 3 bases and J 1 base; nucleotides not matched to a gene: 6. This CDR3 is built from 16 residues. CDR1 KGHSH and CDR2 LQKENI come from the germline V gene. CDR3 bases: TGTGCCAGCTCACCGGTCGGGACTAGAGGCACAGATACGCAGTATTTT. Protein sequence: CASSPVGTRGTDTQYF.

The chain has TRBV7-2 and TRBJ2-5; D ambiguous. Trimming removed 5 bases at V and 0 bases at J, with 13 bases between. The CDR3 extends over 15 amino acids. Germline V CDR1 and CDR2: SGHTA, FQGNSA. CDR3 sequence (DNA): TGTGCCAGCAGCGCCTACCAATCGTACCAAGAGACCCAGTACTTC. Its translation is CASSAYQSYQETQYF.

The chain uses TRBV27 and TRBJ1-1; 12 nucleotides agree with TRBD1. The CDR3 is 15 residues long. CDR1 and CDR2 (germline): MNHEY, SMNVEV (reference sequence). Trimming cost V 8 bases and J 3 bases; bases outside gene matches: 7. For the CDR3, the DNA is TGTGCCAGCCGTCCCGGGACAGGGGGCTACACTGAAGCTTTCTTT. The encoded protein is CASRPGTGGYTEAFF.

The chain links TRBV14 to TRBJ1-2; D ambiguous. The V end lost 4 bases, the J end lost 1 base, and 7 bases lay between the germline ends. The CDR3 runs to 13 residues. Germline V gene data show CDR1 as SGHDN and CDR2 as FVKESK. The CDR3 reads CASSREINYGYTF. CDR3 nucleotide sequence: TGTGCCAGCAGCCGGGAGATTAACTATGGCTACACCTTC.

CDR3 sequence: CASSPEGGAVGELFF. The CDR3 nucleotides read TGTGCCAGCAGCCCCGAGGGGGGGGCGGTCGGGGAGCTGTTTTTT. The rearrangement links TRBV11-2 to TRBJ2-2, with D perhaps matching TRBD2 (7 bases). Between the trimmed V and J ends, which lost 5 bases and 7 bases, there was a span of 17 bases. The CDR3 has 15 residues. Germline V gene lookup returns CDR1 SGHAT and CDR2 FQNNGV.